A selection of T cell receptor beta chains follows, all from one sample in a study of blood T cell repertoires in COVID-19. Sequenced by immunoSEQ multiplex PCR; TCRdb stores in-frame clones only, minus some. The sample consists of about 180,000 clones, 83% of them appearing once. The sample taken for sequencing was peripheral blood. All receptors come from a human donor in a cohort sampled during active COVID-19. Both conserved end residues are part of each CDR3.

v_gene,j_gene,CDR3aa
TRBV28,TRBJ1-1,CASSLLDRYTEAFF
TRBV18,TRBJ1-1,CASSLDRTMNTEAFF
TRBV2,TRBJ2-7,CASRDRGSYEQYF
TRBV28,TRBJ2-7,CASTKPGLSYEQYF
TRBV18,TRBJ2-7,CASSPLAGGVYEQYF
TRBV4-3,TRBJ1-1,CASSPRQGGSTEAFF
TRBV4-2,TRBJ2-5,CASSQERGGGAETQYF
TRBV27,TRBJ2-2,CASSPSSAGGPAGELFF
TRBV27,TRBJ2-5,CASSLTQVQETQYF
TRBV6-5,TRBJ1-2,CASSLGAGVSGYTF
TRBV4-3,TRBJ1-4,CASSQDLTGGSTNEKLFF
TRBV7-6,TRBJ2-6,CASSIRGPPPSGANVLTF
TRBV6-2/TRBV6-3,TRBJ1-5,CASSYLGQGGQPQHF
TRBV2,TRBJ2-3,CASSVGGEQYF
TRBV27,TRBJ2-6,CASSLSISSGANVLTF
TRBV19,TRBJ1-4,CASTQTGATNEKLFF
TRBV4-1,TRBJ2-7,CASSPLRGAHEQYF
TRBV10-3,TRBJ1-2,CAISWDRSNYGYTF
TRBV15,TRBJ2-1,CATSMGGDRGLNEQFF
TRBV9,TRBJ2-7,CASSVGEEGEQYF
TRBV18,TRBJ2-7,CASSPLGQGGNEQYF
TRBV28,TRBJ1-6,CASSLQEAPLHF
TRBV27,TRBJ2-7,CASRSGGTGSYEQYF
TRBV9,TRBJ2-7,CASSVAHEGAYEQYF
TRBV27,TRBJ2-7,CASSLYRSGEQYF
TRBV4-3,TRBJ1-1,CASSREGNTEAFF
TRBV27,TRBJ2-5,CASKPGGEETQYF
TRBV10-3,TRBJ2-6,CAIVGSGANVLTF
TRBV19,TRBJ2-6,CATKVQGNGANVLTF
TRBV7-3,TRBJ2-1,CASSLGLAGPDEQFF
TRBV7-9,TRBJ2-7,CASNRGTYYEQYF
TRBV4-1,TRBJ1-6,CASSQLDRDNSPLHF
TRBV11-1,TRBJ2-5,CASSETSGVKTQYF
TRBV27,TRBJ2-1,CASSPTSLSGRRWNEQFF
TRBV19,TRBJ2-5,CASSRGETQYF
TRBV7-9,TRBJ1-4,CASSPGDEKLFF
TRBV10-1,TRBJ2-7,CASSKTGGGSYEQYF
TRBV9,TRBJ2-7,CASSVGGDRTYEQYF
TRBV11-2,TRBJ2-3,CASSLRGGTDTQYF
TRBV4-1,TRBJ2-4,CASSQEIAESLAKNIQYF